This is a list of T cell receptor beta chains from one sample in a study of cytomegalovirus exposure and HLA in healthy donors. TCRdb's copy holds only in-frame clones and misses some; the assay was immunoSEQ multiplex PCR. The data contain 150,000 or so clones, about 75% of them singletons. Sequencing input: PBMCs. These receptors all stem from a man between 35 and 55 years old in good health and CMV-seronegative. CDR3s include the opening cysteine and the closing phenylalanine or tryptophan. The D gene is left open where the match is weak. Expanded clones get a size class; other rows say once, few or many, or leave the size out.

d_call	clone_size	j_call	v_call	cdr3_nt	cdr3_aa
TRBD2	-	TRBJ2-2	TRBV4-1	TGCGCCAGCAGCCAAGTACTAGCGGGGGGGTACAACACCGGGGAGCTGTTTTTT	CASSQVLAGGYNTGELFF
TRBD1	-	TRBJ1-6	TRBV13	TGTGCCAGCAGCTTACGGGAAGTGGGACAGGGGTTTAATTCACCCCTCCACTTT	CASSLREVGQGFNSPLHF
-	-	TRBJ1-4	TRBV29-1	TGCAGCGCTGGCGGGGGTGAAAAACTGTTTTTT	CSAGGGEKLFF
-	-	TRBJ1-5	TRBV21-1	TGTGCCAGCACCCCAGGGTTCCGGCAGCCCCAGCATTTT	CASTPGFRQPQHF
TRBD2	-	TRBJ2-3	TRBV2	TGTGCCAGCGCCACTAGCGGCCGCACAGATACGCAGTATTTT	CASATSGRTDTQYF
-	once	TRBJ1-4	TRBV7-2	TGTGCCAGCAGCCTAGACAGGTTTAATGAAAAACTGTTTTTT	CASSLDRFNEKLFF
-	-	TRBJ2-5	TRBV9	TGTGCCAGCAGCCCCCTACACCAAGAGACCCAGTACTTC	CASSPLHQETQYF
-	-	TRBJ1-4	TRBV27	TGTGCCAGCAGTTCCCGCCCGGACTGGGATGTGGCTAATGAAAAACTGTTTTTT	CASSSRPDWDVANEKLFF
TRBD1	-	TRBJ2-5	TRBV7-3	TGTGCCAGCAGTTTAGAAGGGACAGGGGAAGAGACCCAGTACTTC	CASSLEGTGEETQYF
-	few	TRBJ1-4	TRBV27	TGTGCCAGCAGTTTATCAGGGGCCTCGACCATTAATGAAAAACTGTTTTTT	CASSLSGASTINEKLFF
TRBD1	once	TRBJ1-2	TRBV2	TGTGCCAGCAGTGTGGCCCCCCGGACAGGGCTCCACACCTTC	CASSVAPRTGLHTF
TRBD1	-	TRBJ2-7	TRBV18	TGTGCCAGCTCCACGGGGACAGTCTCCTACGAGCAGTACTTC	CASSTGTVSYEQYF
-	once	TRBJ1-1	TRBV6-7	TGTGCCAGCACTTTCCGGGAAAACACTGAAGCTTTCTTT	CASTFRENTEAFF
TRBD1	-	TRBJ2-1	TRBV7-9	TGTGCCAGCAGCTTAGCCCTAGACAGGGGGTTCCGGCGCGATGAGCAGTTCTTC	CASSLALDRGFRRDEQFF
TRBD2	-	TRBJ2-7	TRBV7-9	TGTGCCAGCGGGACTAGCGGGGCCGTCGAGCAGTACTTC	CASGTSGAVEQYF
-	few	TRBJ1-3	TRBV5-1	TGCGCCAGCAGCCCGGAGGCAGCCTCTGGAAACACCATATATTTT	CASSPEAASGNTIYF
TRBD1	-	TRBJ2-7	TRBV5-1	TGCGCCAGCAAGGTCGACAGGGGAAAAACGGAGCAGTACTTC	CASKVDRGKTEQYF
-	few	TRBJ2-7	TRBV10-2	TGCGCCACTCGGTCTGGCGGATCTTACGAGCAGTACTTC	CATRSGGSYEQYF
-	-	TRBJ1-1	TRBV4-1	TGCGCCAGCAGCCAACAGGGGCTCACTGAAGCTTTCTTT	CASSQQGLTEAFF
TRBD2	-	TRBJ2-5	TRBV4-1	TGCGCCAGCAGCCAAGGCCCGGCGGGGGGTGGAGAGACCCAGTACTTC	CASSQGPAGGGETQYF
TRBD1	-	TRBJ1-2	TRBV5-1	TGCGCCAGCAGCTTGGACCCAAGTCGGGACAGGGGTCTCCTAGCCTATGGCTACACCTTC	CASSLDPSRDRGLLAYGYTF
-	-	TRBJ1-6	TRBV28	TGTGCCAGCAGCGCGTTGACCCCCCCGGGACATTATAATTCACCCCTCCACTTT	CASSALTPPGHYNSPLHF
-	-	TRBJ1-2	TRBV4-2	TGTGCCAGCAGCCAACTGCAGGCCCTAAACTATGGCTACACCTTC	CASSQLQALNYGYTF
-	-	TRBJ2-2	TRBV9	TGTGCCAGCACCCTCCGACAGAACACCGGGGAGCTGTTTTTT	CASTLRQNTGELFF
-	-	TRBJ1-3	TRBV19	TGTGCCAGTAGTTCCCAAACCGGGGGAGCTGGAAACACCATATATTTT	CASSSQTGGAGNTIYF
TRBD1	-	TRBJ2-3	TRBV7-9	TGTGCCAGCAGCAGCCGGGACAGGGGGGATACGCAGTATTTT	CASSSRDRGDTQYF
-	once	TRBJ1-4	TRBV28	TGTGCCAGCAGTTTCTCTGGCGGGGGTAATGAAAAACTGTTTTTT	CASSFSGGGNEKLFF
-	-	TRBJ2-7	TRBV7-9	TGTGCCAGCAGCTCACATCTCCCCAGGGGTGTCCCCTACGAGCAGTACTTC	CASSSHLPRGVPYEQYF
TRBD1	-	TRBJ1-1	TRBV7-2	TGTGCCAGCAGCTTAGCGGGACAGGGGCTCGAGAAGAACACTGAAGCTTTCTTT	CASSLAGQGLEKNTEAFF
-	-	TRBJ1-6	TRBV7-2	TGTGCCAGCAGCTTAGCCTACAGGTTGGATTCACCCCTCCACTTT	CASSLAYRLDSPLHF
-	-	TRBJ1-1	TRBV9	TGTGCCAGCAGCCCCCTGGATAGGAGTGAAGCTTTCTTT	CASSPLDRSEAFF
TRBD2	-	TRBJ2-7	TRBV2	TGTGCCAGCAGTGAATCGGCGGGGGGCTACTACGAGCAGTACTTC	CASSESAGGYYEQYF
TRBD1	-	TRBJ1-4	TRBV6-1	TGTGCCAGCAGCAGAAGACAGGGGGTTGGGGAAAAACTGTTTTTT	CASSRRQGVGEKLFF
-	-	TRBJ2-2	TRBV7-8	TGTGCCAGCAGCTTAGGGGAGATCGGGGAGCTGTTTTTT	CASSLGEIGELFF
-	-	TRBJ2-1	TRBV9	TGTGCCAGCAGCCGGAATGAGCAGTTCTTC	CASSRNEQFF
TRBD2	-	TRBJ2-7	TRBV12-5	TGTGCTAGTGGTTTGGCCCTCGGGACTATTAAAGGCGACGAGCAGTACTTC	CASGLALGTIKGDEQYF
TRBD2	-	TRBJ2-3	TRBV5-1	TGCGCCAGCAGCTTGGTCCTAGCGGGGGGTGCAGATACGCAGTATTTT	CASSLVLAGGADTQYF
-	few	TRBJ2-7	TRBV5-4	TGTGCCAGCAGGGAAGGGGGGGCGGGGGCCGGAACCTACGAGCAGTACTTC	CASREGGAGAGTYEQYF
-	-	TRBJ2-3	TRBV4-1	TGCGCCAGCAGCCAAGTCCCCCCTGATAGGGGGGGTTCCACAGATACGCAGTATTTT	CASSQVPPDRGGSTDTQYF